These 26 T cell receptor beta chains share one sample of origin, sequenced in a study of T cells in Graves' hyperthyroidism and ophthalmopathy. Using RNA transcripts as the source, TCR beta CDR3 regions were amplified. The study used the HTBI primer set for a first-round RT-PCR of the TCR CDR3. TCRdb re-called the multiplex PCR reads through MiXCR, storing one row per CDR3 protein. Among under 250,000 distinct CDR3 sequences listed, 15% to 20% were seen once. Material: blood. The receptors shown here come from a man in his forties or fifties with Graves' hyperthyroidism.

The chain uses TRBV7-6 and TRBJ2-3; 7 bases are a match to TRBD2. Trimming cost V 5 bases and J 4 bases; bases outside gene matches: 3. CDR1 and CDR2 from the germline V gene are SGHVS and FNYEAQ. The CDR3 is made up of 13 amino acids. The CDR3 region has the DNA TGTGCCAGCAGCCCAACTAGCGCAGATACGCAGTATTTT. The encoded protein is CASSPTSADTQYF.

There are a few counts of this clonotype. Compared with germline, one end of the junction differs, possibly owing to a read error. This chain uses TRBV11-1 with TRBJ2-7, with 7 bases lining up with TRBD1. Germline values: CDR1 SGHAT, CDR2 FQDESV (reference sequence). This CDR3 contains 14 residues. The CDR3: CASSRRQGPYEQCF. In DNA form, the CDR3 reads TGTGCCAGCAGCCGGAGACAGGGACCCTACGAGCAGTGCTTC.

The CDR3 loop is CASSRGLAGTDTQYF. Written as DNA, the CDR3 is TGTGCCAGTAGTCGGGGACTAGCGGGAACAGATACGCAGTATTTT. This rearrangement joins TRBV19 to TRBJ2-3; 13 bases match TRBD2. The CDR3 runs to 15 residues. Looked up from germline, CDR1 is LNHDA and CDR2 is SQIVND (reference sequence). J lost 3 bases, V lost 5 bases, and 2 bases had no gene match.

At least ten counts were recorded for this clonotype. The chain is built from TRBV7-3 and TRBJ2-7; 7 bases are a match to TRBD2. Germline CDR1 and CDR2: SGHTA and FQGTGA. CDR3 length: 19 amino acids. The ends lost 2 bases at V and 3 bases at J; junction bases unmatched: 19. CDR3 sequence reads: CASSLSWEELRRGSYEQYF. Written as DNA, the CDR3 is TGTGCCAGCAGCTTATCTTGGGAGGAGCTAAGGCGCGGGAGCTACGAGCAGTACTTC.

This clonotype was seen a handful of times. A much larger clone sits a single nucleotide away, making a read error possible. The chain carries TRBV11-3 and TRBJ2-1, with D hard to call. CDR3 length equals 12 residues. In germline, CDR1 is SGHNT, CDR2 YENEEA. The CDR3 DNA sequence: TGTGCCAGCAGCTCCATAAACAATAAGCAGTTCTTC. The encoded protein is CASSSINNKQFF.

The J gene is TRBJ2-7, the V gene TRBV28; possible D gene TRBD1, 6 bases. The CDR3 length is 17 residues. The V and J ends lost 1 base and 2 bases respectively, with 18 bases between them. Germline CDR1 reads MDHEN; CDR2 reads SYDVKM. The CDR3 DNA reads as TGTGCCAGCAGTTTATTGGGCGGAAAAGGGGGTCCCTACGAGCAGTACTTC. It is translated as CASSLLGGKGGPYEQYF.

This chain links TRBV20-1 with TRBJ2-5, with TRBD1 as a possible D gene (5 bases). The CDR3 totals 12 residues. Germline CDR1 is DFQATT and CDR2 is SNEGSKA (reference sequence). The germline V and J ends were trimmed by 3 bases and 7 bases, with 12 bases remaining between them. CDR3 residues: CSASRDWGTQYF. The CDR3 nucleotides are TGCAGTGCTAGCAGGGATTGGGGGACCCAGTACTTC.

The J gene is TRBJ2-7, the V gene TRBV27; possible D gene TRBD1, 6 bases. Trimming pared 1 base from V and 2 bases from J, leaving 6 bases between. The germline CDR1 and CDR2 sequences are MNHEY and SMNVEV (reference sequence). This CDR3 is built from 13 residues. The CDR3 loop reads CASSLYRAYEQYF. In DNA, the CDR3 is TGTGCCAGCAGTTTATACAGGGCCTACGAGCAGTACTTC.

The chain employs TRBV9 and TRBJ2-1; D uncertain. The length of the CDR3 is 15 residues. With 0 bases removed from V and 2 bases from J, the gap between germline ends came to 9 bases. Germline assignment: CDR1 SGDLS and CDR2 YYNGEE. The CDR3 DNA reads TGTGCCAGCAGCGTAGTGTTTGCGCCCTACAATGAGCAGTTCTTC. Its protein product is CASSVVFAPYNEQFF. Complete variable domain (other parts from reference TRBV9 and TRBJ2-1): DSGVTQTPKHLITATGQRVTLRCSPRSGDLSVYWYQQSLDQGLQFLIQYYNGEERAKGNILERFSAQQFPDLHSELNLSSLELGDSALYFCASSVVFAPYNEQFFGPGTRLTVL.

This clonotype was seen many times. The gene calls are TRBV7-9 and TRBJ2-5; 15 positions match TRBD2. CDR3 length: 15 residues. After removal of 4 bases from V and 5 bases from J, the junction contained 2 bases not matched to a gene. Germline-derived CDR1 and CDR2 are SEHNR and FQNEAQ (reference sequence). CDR3 region: CASSSGLAGGETQYF. CDR3 nucleotides: TGTGCCAGCAGCTCGGGACTAGCGGGAGGTGAGACCCAGTACTTC. Full variable domain (missing parts from reference TRBV7-9 and TRBJ2-5): DTGVSQNPRHKITKRGQNVTFRCDPISEHNRLYWYRQTLGQGPEFLTYFQNEAQLEKSRLLSDRFSAERPKGSFSTLEIQRTEQGDSAMYLCASSSGLAGGETQYFGPGTRLLVL.

The gene calls are TRBV4-1 and TRBJ2-7, with D possibly matching TRBD2 (5 bases). In germline, CDR1 is MGHRA, CDR2 YSYEKL. This CDR3 is built from 15 residues. V was shortened by 0 bases and J by 2 bases, with 11 bases between the two germline ends. CDR3 loop: CASSQDATGTYEQYF. CDR3 bases: TGCGCCAGCAGCCAAGATGCGACCGGGACCTACGAGCAGTACTTC.

This clonotype appeared many times. The V gene is TRBV28, the J gene TRBJ2-3, with D possibly called TRBD1 or TRBD2 (7 bases each). CDR1 is MDHEN and CDR2 is SYDVKM in the germline V gene. V was trimmed by 7 bases and J by 2 bases, leaving 13 bases between them. The CDR3 has 14 residues. CDR3 loop: CASKGGGDTDTQYF. The CDR3 bases are TGTGCCAGCAAGGGAGGGGGCGACACAGATACGCAGTATTTT.

The gene calls are TRBV7-2 and TRBJ2-2; 13 nucleotides line up with TRBD2. The germline gives CDR1 SGHTA, CDR2 FQGNSA. The J segment lost 3 bases and the V segment lost 10 bases, leaving 11 bases of the junction unmatched. The CDR3 loop spans 17 amino acids. This CDR3 is CANSWTSGGWYTGELFF. In DNA form, the CDR3 reads TGTGCCAACAGTTGGACTAGCGGGGGATGGTACACCGGGGAGCTGTTTTTT.

The gene calls are TRBV5-1 and TRBJ2-7; possibly TRBD2 for D (5 bases). Germline-derived CDR1 and CDR2 are SGHRS and YFSETQ. Trimming removed 0 bases from V and 2 bases from J, with 12 bases in between. This CDR3 has 15 amino acids. In DNA, the CDR3 is TGCGCCAGCAGCTTGGATCCAGCGGTGACCTACGAGCAGTACTTC. This sequence encodes CASSLDPAVTYEQYF.

The table lists this clonotype with many counts. The CDR3: CASSPGQGGMLNTEAFF. The CDR3 DNA sequence: TGTGCCAGCAGTCCCGGACAGGGGGGGATGTTGAACACTGAAGCTTTCTTT. The chain links TRBV27 to TRBJ1-1; the match to TRBD1 covers 10 bases. The CDR3 runs to 17 residues. V lost 5 bases to trimming and J lost 0 bases; unmatched junction nucleotides: 9. Germline V CDR1 and CDR2: MNHEY, SMNVEV (reference sequence).

This clonotype has a count of ten or more. The chain is built from TRBV5-1 and TRBJ2-1; 11 positions match TRBD2. The V and J ends lost 5 bases and 7 bases, in that order; junction bases with no gene match: 8. The CDR3 spans 15 residues. Germline CDR1 is SGHRS and CDR2 is YFSETQ. Written as DNA, the CDR3 is TGCGCCAGCAGTTTTAGCGGGAGGGCCGTAAATGAGCAGTTCTTC. Its translation: CASSFSGRAVNEQFF.

This clonotype was counted at least ten times. This chain uses TRBV30 with TRBJ2-7; the match to TRBD1 covers 8 bases. Germline CDR1 is GTSNPN and CDR2 is SVGIG (reference sequence). CDR3 length: 17 residues. The V gene end was trimmed by 1 base and the J gene end by 5 bases; junction bases not matched to a gene: 16. CDR3 coding DNA: TGTGCCTGGAGTGCCCTCCGCGGGACAGGAGCTTTCCACGAGCAGTACTTC. It encodes CAWSALRGTGAFHEQYF.

This clonotype has a handful of counts. The J gene is TRBJ1-2, the V gene TRBV7-2, with 9 bases fitting TRBD1. The germline V gene encodes CDR1 SGHTA and CDR2 FQGNSA. The CDR3 is 15 amino acids. The V and J ends lost 3 bases and 5 bases, in that order; junction bases with no gene match: 7. As DNA, the CDR3 is TGTGCCAGCAGCTTTCAGACAGGGGGAGGTTATGGCTACACCTTC. It encodes CASSFQTGGGYGYTF. The full variable domain, its missing parts supplied by reference TRBV7-2 and TRBJ1-2, is GAGVSQSPSNKVTEKGKDVELRCDPISGHTALYWYRQSLGQGLEFLIYFQGNSAPDKSGLPSDRFSAERTGGSVSTLTIQRTQQEDSAVYLCASSFQTGGGYGYTFGSGTRLTVV.

The rearrangement uses TRBV24-1 and TRBJ2-7, with D possibly being TRBD1 or TRBD2 (5 bases each). The CDR3 totals 15 residues. Germline CDR1 reads KGHDR; CDR2 reads SFDVKD. V was pared by 3 bases and J by 2 bases, with 13 bases between. DNA of the CDR3: TGTGCCACCAGTGATGGACGGGGACGGGCCTACGAGCAGTACTTC. Its protein is CATSDGRGRAYEQYF.

The J gene is TRBJ2-1, the V gene TRBV11-3; 11 nucleotides line up with TRBD2. Trimming at V came to 1 base and at J to 7 bases, leaving 6 bases not matched to a gene. CDR1 and CDR2 from the germline V gene are SGHNT and YENEEA. This CDR3 spans 16 amino acids. The CDR3 region has the DNA TGTGCCAGCAGCTTAGCACTAGCGGGAGTAACGAATGAGCAGTTCTTC. Translated: CASSLALAGVTNEQFF.

This clonotype was observed a few times. V and J are TRBV7-3 and TRBJ2-2, with D perhaps TRBD2 (5 bases). The CDR3 totals 14 residues. Trimming stripped 5 bases from V and 4 bases from J, with 11 bases between. Germline CDR1 and CDR2: SGHTA and FQGTGA. The CDR3 DNA follows: TGTGCCAGCAGCCCCCGGAGGAGCACCGGGGAGCTGTTTTTT. Its translation: CASSPRRSTGELFF.

This clonotype was picked up many times. The chain employs TRBV12-3 or TRBV12-4 and TRBJ2-3; D is perhaps TRBD1 or TRBD2 (5 bases each). The CDR3 runs to 15 residues. Deletions cut 3 bases from V and 2 bases from J, with 12 bases between. The chain's CDR3 is CASSFTGPNTDTQYF. CDR3 nucleotide sequence: TGTGCCAGCAGTTTTACGGGACCAAACACAGATACGCAGTATTTT.

This clonotype was seen repeatedly, ten times or more. The chain combines TRBV11-2 with TRBJ2-5; no reliable D call. This CDR3 comprises 14 residues. V lost 0 bases, J lost 0 bases, and 5 bases lay in between. CDR1 is SGHAT and CDR2 is FQNNGV in the germline V gene. Here the CDR3 DNA reads TGTGCCAGCAGCTTAGACAAGTACCAAGAGACCCAGTACTTC. It codes for CASSLDKYQETQYF. Full variable domain (rest looked up from reference TRBV11-2 and TRBJ2-5): EAGVAQSPRYKIIEKRQSVAFWCNPISGHATLYWYQQILGQGPKLLIQFQNNGVVDDSQLPKDRFSAERLKGVDSTLKIQPAKLEDSAVYLCASSLDKYQETQYFGPGTRLLVL.

This clonotype was detected many times. The chain has TRBV20-1 and TRBJ1-1; tentative D call: TRBD1 (5 bases). The germline CDR1 and CDR2 sequences are DFQATT and SNEGSKA (reference sequence). This CDR3 is built from 13 residues. V was clipped by 1 base and J by 2 bases, with 8 bases between them. The CDR3 reads CSARGQINTEAFF. As DNA, the CDR3 is TGCAGTGCTAGAGGACAGATTAACACTGAAGCTTTCTTT.

This clonotype was counted at least ten times. The chain couples TRBV11-2 to TRBJ2-7; 8 positions agree with TRBD2. This CDR3 is built from 15 residues. Germline V lookup: CDR1 SGHAT, CDR2 FQNNGV. The V segment lost 1 base and the J segment 4 bases; nucleotides outside the gene matches: 6. CDR3 amino acids: CASSLGAGVGYEQYF. The CDR3 nucleotides read TGTGCCAGCAGCTTAGGAGCGGGAGTAGGGTACGAGCAGTACTTC. Full variable domain (missing parts from reference TRBV11-2 and TRBJ2-7): EAGVAQSPRYKIIEKRQSVAFWCNPISGHATLYWYQQILGQGPKLLIQFQNNGVVDDSQLPKDRFSAERLKGVDSTLKIQPAKLEDSAVYLCASSLGAGVGYEQYFGPGTRLTVT.

This clonotype has ten or more counts. The chain couples TRBV2 to TRBJ1-2; TRBD1 matches 9 bases. The CDR3 extends over 15 amino acids. The germline V gene encodes CDR1 SNHLY and CDR2 FYNNEI. Trimming removed 5 bases from V and 4 bases from J; junction bases left unmatched: 8. The CDR3 is CASSLQGARSYGYTF. CDR3 DNA: TGTGCCAGCAGTTTACAGGGGGCGCGGTCCTATGGCTACACCTTC.